The rows below give T cell receptor beta chains drawn from one sample of a study of read filtering for tumor transcriptome and immune sequencing. TCRdb passed the reads through MiXCR, listing each CDR3 protein once. This sample has around 60,000 distinct CDR3 sequences, with roughly 18% found just once. The sequenced sample consisted of a population of CD138-negative cells sorted from bone marrow. These receptors were collected from a donor at least 40 years old with multiple myeloma. CDR3s include the opening cysteine and the closing phenylalanine or tryptophan. Clone size is given for some rows only: seen once, a few or many times, or a class if the clone is expanded.

clone_size: many; v_call: TRBV19; j_call: TRBJ2-5; cdr3_aa: CASSIVPTGGWETQYF
clone_size: many; v_call: TRBV7-2; j_call: TRBJ2-3; cdr3_aa: CASSSGTGLVSTDTQYF
clone_size: many; v_call: TRBV20-1; j_call: TRBJ2-3; cdr3_aa: CSASKGRSTDTQYF
clone_size: many; v_call: TRBV5-1; j_call: TRBJ2-7; cdr3_aa: CASSSTTYEQYF
clone_size: many; v_call: TRBV25-1; j_call: TRBJ2-7; cdr3_aa: CASSAGTVEQYF
clone_size: many; v_call: TRBV7-2; j_call: TRBJ2-2; cdr3_aa: CASSFWDTGGLFF
clone_size: many; v_call: TRBV2; j_call: TRBJ2-2; cdr3_aa: CASSEDRTGAGELFF
clone_size: many; v_call: TRBV3-1; j_call: TRBJ1-2; cdr3_aa: CASSQDRDSYGYTF
clone_size: many; v_call: TRBV7-6; j_call: TRBJ2-1; cdr3_aa: CASSLGVSVAGAEQFF
clone_size: few; v_call: TRBV19; j_call: TRBJ2-5; cdr3_aa: CASSPRTSEKTQYF
clone_size: few; v_call: TRBV4-1; j_call: TRBJ2-3; cdr3_aa: CASSQDRLAGAGGVDTQYF
clone_size: .; v_call: TRBV11-2; j_call: TRBJ1-1; cdr3_aa: CASSSTGLDGEAFF
clone_size: few; v_call: TRBV5-1; j_call: TRBJ2-3; cdr3_aa: CASVQGNPTDTQYF
clone_size: many; v_call: TRBV3-1; j_call: TRBJ1-5; cdr3_aa: CASSQSILRNQPQHF
clone_size: many; v_call: TRBV5-1; j_call: TRBJ1-1; cdr3_aa: CASSLDGGFAEAFF
clone_size: many; v_call: TRBV20-1; j_call: TRBJ2-3; cdr3_aa: CSAKGQGLDTQYF
clone_size: many; v_call: TRBV5-6; j_call: TRBJ2-7; cdr3_aa: CASSLEFGTATSSYEQYF
clone_size: many; v_call: TRBV10-3; j_call: TRBJ2-1; cdr3_aa: CAISETSGRNEQFF
clone_size: many; v_call: TRBV5-1; j_call: TRBJ2-5; cdr3_aa: CASSPAGVKETQYF
clone_size: .; v_call: TRBV6-6; j_call: TRBJ1-1; cdr3_aa: CASSYTRTAEAFF
clone_size: many; v_call: TRBV7-3; j_call: TRBJ2-1; cdr3_aa: CASSLESSYNEQFF
clone_size: many; v_call: TRBV29-1; j_call: TRBJ2-7; cdr3_aa: CSAVPTSGDSYEQYF
clone_size: many; v_call: TRBV18; j_call: TRBJ2-3; cdr3_aa: CASSPATRDTQYF
clone_size: many; v_call: TRBV5-4; j_call: TRBJ2-3; cdr3_aa: CASSLKRGYSTDTQYF
clone_size: many; v_call: TRBV7-8; j_call: TRBJ2-5; cdr3_aa: CASSSRAGQGALETQYF
clone_size: many; v_call: TRBV9; j_call: TRBJ2-7; cdr3_aa: CASSATWQPWDEQYF
clone_size: many; v_call: TRBV6-1; j_call: TRBJ1-5; cdr3_aa: CASNSDQPQHF
clone_size: many; v_call: TRBV6-5; j_call: TRBJ2-1; cdr3_aa: CASNRRDRLNEQFF
clone_size: .; v_call: TRBV19; j_call: TRBJ1-2; cdr3_aa: CASSIQIQLNYGYTF
clone_size: many; v_call: TRBV5-1; j_call: TRBJ2-3; cdr3_aa: CASSSGSTDTQYF
clone_size: many; v_call: TRBV29-1; j_call: TRBJ1-1; cdr3_aa: CSVYPNTEAFF
clone_size: many; v_call: TRBV5-1; j_call: TRBJ2-3; cdr3_aa: CASSLGSTDTQYF
clone_size: many; v_call: TRBV29-1; j_call: TRBJ2-3; cdr3_aa: CSVEGGKGADTQYF
clone_size: many; v_call: TRBV27; j_call: TRBJ2-2; cdr3_aa: CASSRNRNTGELFF
clone_size: many; v_call: TRBV6-2/TRBV6-3; j_call: TRBJ2-7; cdr3_aa: CASREWASGSYEQYF
clone_size: many; v_call: TRBV7-9; j_call: TRBJ1-4; cdr3_aa: CASRDGWGEKLFF
clone_size: .; v_call: TRBV12-5; j_call: TRBJ2-1; cdr3_aa: CASGPLGAEQFF
clone_size: many; v_call: TRBV5-1; j_call: TRBJ2-7; cdr3_aa: CASSPFPQTFANEQYF
clone_size: many; v_call: TRBV7-3; j_call: TRBJ2-1; cdr3_aa: CASSINTGGRLNEQFF